Below, 3 T cell receptor beta chains from the same sample are listed, as sequenced in a study of technical replicates of blood from a handful of donors. Only in-frame clones appear in the TCRdb table, and some are missing; sequencing was by immunoSEQ multiplex PCR. The table includes tens of thousands of clones, 81% detected once. The sequencing sample was made of PBMCs. The receptors derive from a human donor in good health. Some clones in this sample may be carry-over from other donors' samples.

The chain recombines TRBV5-6 with TRBJ1-1; D is unclear. CDR1 is SGHDT and CDR2 is YYEEEE in the germline V gene. The CDR3 totals 14 residues. V lost 3 bases and J 5 bases, leaving 14 bases between the germline ends. The CDR3 bases are TGTGCCAGCAGCTCACGAGGGCGCGTAACTGAAGCTTTCTTT. This translates into CASSSRGRVTEAFF.

The chain combines TRBV2 with TRBJ1-3; TRBD1 is a possible D gene (5 bases). Trimming left V 6 bases short and J 0 bases short, with 15 bases between. The length of the CDR3 is 16 residues. In germline, CDR1 is SNHLY, CDR2 FYNNEI. The CDR3 DNA reads TGTGCCAGCAGGGGACTAACAGGCCTCTCTGGAAACACCATATATTTT. It codes for CASRGLTGLSGNTIYF.

The chain is built from TRBV29-1 and TRBJ1-1; D is unresolved. The ends were cut back, 5 bases at V and 0 bases at J, with 7 bases in the middle. Germline V lookup: CDR1 SQVTM, CDR2 ANQGSEA. The CDR3 is 12 residues long. CDR3 coding DNA: TGCAGCGTTCGCAGTATGAACACTGAAGCTTTCTTT. This translates into CSVRSMNTEAFF.